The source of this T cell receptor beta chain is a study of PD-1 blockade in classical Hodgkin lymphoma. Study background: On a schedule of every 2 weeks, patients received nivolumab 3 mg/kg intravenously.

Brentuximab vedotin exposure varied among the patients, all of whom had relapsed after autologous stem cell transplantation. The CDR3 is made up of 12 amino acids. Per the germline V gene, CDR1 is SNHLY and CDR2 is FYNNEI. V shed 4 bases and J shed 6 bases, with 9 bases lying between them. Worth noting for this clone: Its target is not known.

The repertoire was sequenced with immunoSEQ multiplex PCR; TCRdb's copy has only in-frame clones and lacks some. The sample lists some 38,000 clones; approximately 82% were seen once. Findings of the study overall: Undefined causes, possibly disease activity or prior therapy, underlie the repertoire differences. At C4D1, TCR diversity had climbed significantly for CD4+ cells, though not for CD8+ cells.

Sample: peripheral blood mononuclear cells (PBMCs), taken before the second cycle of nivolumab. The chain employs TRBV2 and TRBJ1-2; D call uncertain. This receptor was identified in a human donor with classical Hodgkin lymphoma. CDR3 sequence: CASSVFGDGYTF. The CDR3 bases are TGTGCCAGCAGTGTCTTTGGGGATGGCTACACCTTC.